The rows below give T cell receptor beta chains drawn from one sample of a study of blood T cell repertoires in COVID-19. Sequencing used immunoSEQ multiplex PCR; TCRdb keeps in-frame clones, though not all of them. The data hold under 250,000 clones, with roughly 80% observed a single time. Sequencing was done on a sample of peripheral blood. The receptors shown here come from an elderly man with acute or convalescent COVID-19. The CDR3 runs from the conserved cysteine through the conserved F or W. D genes are given only for firm matches. For some rows the clone size is stated as once, few or many, or as a class when expanded; others skip it.

>-|TRBV7-8|TRBJ2-3|few
TGTGCCAGCAGCCCACCCCGTGGAGGGAGAACAGATACGCAGTATTTT
CASSPPRGGRTDTQYF
>-|TRBV6-2/TRBV6-3|TRBJ2-7|-
TGTGCCAGCAGTTACGTCAACCCAACTATCTCCTACGAGCAGTACTTC
CASSYVNPTISYEQYF
>-|TRBV28|TRBJ1-5|-
TGTGCCAGCAGTTTGTGGGGGGGTAGCAATCAGCCCCAGCATTTT
CASSLWGGSNQPQHF
>TRBD2|TRBV24-1|TRBJ2-1|once
TGTGCCACCAGTGGACAGCGGGGGGCCTACAATGAGCAGTTCTTC
CATSGQRGAYNEQFF
>-|TRBV5-1|TRBJ1-2|-
TGCGCCAGCAGCTTGGCTGCAGGGTCGGGCTATGGCTACACCTTC
CASSLAAGSGYGYTF
>-|TRBV18|TRBJ2-3|-
TGTGCCAGCTCACCTTCCCAGGGAAGCACAGATACGCAGTATTTT
CASSPSQGSTDTQYF
>-|TRBV10-3|TRBJ2-5|once
TGTGCCATCAGTGAGTCCCCGGGGAAAGCCCAAGAGACCCAGTACTTC
CAISESPGKAQETQYF
>TRBD2|TRBV19|TRBJ2-5|-
TGTGCCAGTAGTACCGGACTAGCGACCTTAGAGACCCAGTACTTC
CASSTGLATLETQYF
>-|TRBV25-1|TRBJ2-4|-
TGTGCCAGCAGTTTAACGGGCGGGAAAAACATTCAGTACTTC
CASSLTGGKNIQYF
>-|TRBV18|TRBJ2-2|-
TGTGCCAGCTCACCACCGGGGACAACCCTGAACACCGGGGAGCTGTTTTTT
CASSPPGTTLNTGELFF
>-|TRBV18|TRBJ1-5|-
TGTGCCAGCCGAGGAGGGACCAGCAATCAGCCCCAGCATTTT
CASRGGTSNQPQHF
>-|TRBV11-2|TRBJ1-6|few
TGTGCCAGCAGCCGTTTCGGGGTGAGCTCCTATAATTCACCCCTCCACTTT
CASSRFGVSSYNSPLHF
>TRBD1|TRBV19|TRBJ1-2|-
TGTGCCAGTAGTATAGACCACAGGGGCCTGAGCCCCAGTCGTGGCTACACCTTC
CASSIDHRGLSPSRGYTF
>-|TRBV6-5|TRBJ1-4|many
TGTGCCAGCAGTTCAAGGGGGACTAATGAAAAACTGTTTTTT
CASSSRGTNEKLFF
>-|TRBV27|TRBJ2-7|-
TGTGCCAGCAGTTTATCCACTAACTACGAGCAGTACTTC
CASSLSTNYEQYF
>-|TRBV13|TRBJ2-6|-
TGTGCCAGCAGGGACACGGAGAGCTCTGGGGCCAACGTCCTGACTTTC
CASRDTESSGANVLTF
>TRBD1|TRBV5-1|TRBJ1-5|few
TGCGCCAGCAGCCCCGGACAGGGAAATCAGCCCCAGCATTTT
CASSPGQGNQPQHF
>TRBD1|TRBV3-1/TRBV3-2|TRBJ2-7|-
TGTGCCAGCAGCCACTGGGACAGCCCCCTGGACGAGCAGTACTTC
CASSHWDSPLDEQYF
>-|TRBV7-2|TRBJ1-2|-
TGTGCCAGCAGCTTAGTCGGCGGCATCAACTATGGCTACACCTTC
CASSLVGGINYGYTF
>TRBD2|TRBV4-1|TRBJ2-2|-
TGCGCCAGCAGGGGGACTAGCGGGAGTTATACCGGGGAGCTGTTTTTT
CASRGTSGSYTGELFF
>TRBD1|TRBV28|TRBJ2-1|few
TGTGCCACAGCGAGACAGGGCTATGAGCAGTTCTTC
CATARQGYEQFF
>TRBD2|TRBV10-3|TRBJ2-1|-
TGTGCCATCAGTGCGTTAGCGGGGGGTTATGAGCAGTTCTTC
CAISALAGGYEQFF
>-|TRBV6-1|TRBJ2-3|-
TGTGCCAGCAGTGAACGGCTGGGGGCGAGCACAGATACGCAGTATTTT
CASSERLGASTDTQYF
>TRBD2|TRBV19|TRBJ2-1|-
TGTGCCAGTACCCGACTAGCGGGGAACTCCTACAATGAGCAGTTCTTC
CASTRLAGNSYNEQFF
>TRBD2|TRBV5-1|TRBJ2-7|few
TGCGCCAGCACCCTAGCGGGAGGTCTGAGGGGAAACTACGAGCAGTACTTC
CASTLAGGLRGNYEQYF
>-|TRBV7-2|TRBJ1-5|-
TGTGCCAGCAGCCCGAGGGAAAGCAATCAGCCCCAGCATTTT
CASSPRESNQPQHF
>TRBD2|TRBV18|TRBJ2-1|-
TGTGCCAGCTCACCACGTGTAGGGACTAGCGGTTCCCATGAGCAGTTCTTC
CASSPRVGTSGSHEQFF
>-|TRBV2|TRBJ2-1|once
TGTGCCAGCAGTGATCGGGCCTGGACAGACAATGAGCAGTTCTTC
CASSDRAWTDNEQFF
>-|TRBV2|TRBJ2-3|-
TGTGCCAGCAGTCAGAAGGATACGCAGTATTTT
CASSQKDTQYF
>TRBD1|TRBV3-1/TRBV3-2|TRBJ1-4|-
TGTGCCAGCAGCCAAACGTTGGGCAGGGGGCAGGAAAAACTGTTTTTT
CASSQTLGRGQEKLFF
>-|TRBV5-1|TRBJ2-2|-
TGCGCCAGCAGCTTTATCCGGGGGGCTGTCGGGGAGCTGTTTTTT
CASSFIRGAVGELFF
>-|TRBV19|TRBJ2-1|few
TGTGCCAGTAGCCCCGGGACACTAAACAATGAGCAGTTCTTC
CASSPGTLNNEQFF
>-|TRBV18|TRBJ1-3|-
TGTGCCAGCTCACCACCTGCGGGAGTAAATGGAAACACCATATATTTT
CASSPPAGVNGNTIYF
>TRBD1|TRBV7-6|TRBJ1-6|few
TGTGCCAGCAGCCGGGACAGCTACTCCTATAATTCACCCCTCCACTTT
CASSRDSYSYNSPLHF
>TRBD1|TRBV24-1|TRBJ2-3|-
TGTGCCACGAGCAAGACAGGGGGCGGCACAGATACGCAGTATTTT
CATSKTGGGTDTQYF
>TRBD2|TRBV5-1|TRBJ2-7|-
TGCGCCAGCAGGCTAGCGGGAGGTCCCTACGAGCAGTACTTC
CASRLAGGPYEQYF
>-|TRBV6-5|TRBJ2-7|-
TGTGCCAGCAGCCCACGGGGATACGAGCAGTACTTC
CASSPRGYEQYF
>-|TRBV7-2|TRBJ1-4|-
TGTGCCAGCAGCACGCCAGGGGCCAAAAATGAAAAACTGTTTTTT
CASSTPGAKNEKLFF
>TRBD2|TRBV18|TRBJ2-4|-
TGTGCCAGCTCACCGTTCGGCGGGGGACTGACCTGGGCCAAAAACATTCAGTACTTC
CASSPFGGGLTWAKNIQYF
>TRBD2|TRBV15|TRBJ2-5|-
TGTGCCACCAGCAGAGATTTCGGGAGGGAGACCCAGTACTTC
CATSRDFGRETQYF
>TRBD1|TRBV2|TRBJ1-4|-
TGTGCCAGCAGGCCGCGGGACAGGGGTTATGAAAAACTGTTTTTT
CASRPRDRGYEKLFF
>-|TRBV19|TRBJ2-3|once
TGTGCCAGTAGTATGGGCTCACAGGGAGTGATTACCGATACGCAGTATTTT
CASSMGSQGVITDTQYF
>TRBD2|TRBV7-3|TRBJ2-3|-
TGTGCCAGCAGCCAAGGTAAAGCGGGAGGGAGCACAGATACGCAGTATTTT
CASSQGKAGGSTDTQYF
>-|TRBV19|TRBJ1-1|few
TGTGCCAGTAGTATAGCGGCCAGCGCGAACACTGAAGCTTTCTTT
CASSIAASANTEAFF
>-|TRBV7-9|TRBJ1-1|once
TGTGCCAGCAGCCCCTGGGCCAACACTGAAGCTTTCTTT
CASSPWANTEAFF
>TRBD1|TRBV2|TRBJ1-5|-
TGTGCCAGCAACACCGGAGGGGGCGCCCACAATCAGCCCCAGCATTTT
CASNTGGGAHNQPQHF
>-|TRBV29-1|TRBJ2-7|-
TGCAGCGTTGGGGCGGAGGGGTTAGCCTCCTACGAGCAGTACTTC
CSVGAEGLASYEQYF
>-|TRBV18|TRBJ1-1|-
TGTGCCAGCTCACCAGGCCCTGAAGCTTTCTTT
CASSPGPEAFF
>-|TRBV6-2/TRBV6-3|TRBJ2-7|-
TGTGCCAGCAGTGCAGGGGGGCCCTACGAGCAGTACTTC
CASSAGGPYEQYF
>-|TRBV19|TRBJ2-7|-
TGTGCCAGTAGTATTGCAGTTTCCTACGAGCAGTACTTC
CASSIAVSYEQYF
>TRBD1|TRBV18|TRBJ1-2|-
TGTGCCAGCTCACCAGGGACAGGCGGGCGTACGGGCGGCTACACCTTC
CASSPGTGGRTGGYTF
>-|TRBV6-5|TRBJ2-1|-
TGTGCCAGCAGTTACGGGGCAGGGAAGAGAAATGAGCAGTTCTTC
CASSYGAGKRNEQFF
>-|TRBV5-4|TRBJ1-2|-
TGTGCCAGCAGCTTGAGAGTTGGCTATGGCTACACCTTC
CASSLRVGYGYTF
>TRBD1|TRBV7-2|TRBJ1-6|-
TGTGCCAGCAGTTTTACAGGGGTGGCCTCACCCCTCCACTTT
CASSFTGVASPLHF
>-|TRBV5-1|TRBJ2-7|once
TGCGCCAGCAGCTTCCAGGGGACCACCTACGAGCAGTACTTC
CASSFQGTTYEQYF